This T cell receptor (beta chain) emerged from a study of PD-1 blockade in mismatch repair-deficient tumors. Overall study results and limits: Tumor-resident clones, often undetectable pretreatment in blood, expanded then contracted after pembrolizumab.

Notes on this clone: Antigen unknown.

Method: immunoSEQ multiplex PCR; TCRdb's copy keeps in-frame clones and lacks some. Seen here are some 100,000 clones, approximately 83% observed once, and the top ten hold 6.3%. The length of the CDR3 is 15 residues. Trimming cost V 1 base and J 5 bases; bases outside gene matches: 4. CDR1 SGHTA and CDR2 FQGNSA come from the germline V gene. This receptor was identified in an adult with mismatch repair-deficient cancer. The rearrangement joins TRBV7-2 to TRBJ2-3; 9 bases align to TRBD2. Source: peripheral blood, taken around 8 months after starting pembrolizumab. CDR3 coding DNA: TGTGCCAGCAGCTTAGGACTAGCGGAGTTAGATACGCAGTATTTT. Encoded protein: CASSLGLAELDTQYF.